This T cell receptor (beta chain) was captured by sequencing in a study of T-cell memory formation after mild COVID-19. TCRdb called the 5' RACE reads again in MiXCR, with one record for every CDR3 protein. The data hold some 260,000 distinct CDR3 sequences, with 16% observed a single time. The ends were cut back, 8 bases at V and 4 bases at J, with 14 bases in the middle. The CDR3 contains 13 residues. Germline loops: CDR1 SNHLY, CDR2 FYNNEI. This receptor was obtained from a man aged 18 to 29 who had mild COVID-19 (a few samples of this study predate the infection). Cell type and time point are not known. The chain joins TRBV2 to TRBJ1-1; D is unresolved. The sequenced sample consisted of PBMCs or a T cell subset sorted from them (not recorded which). The CDR3 DNA is TGTGCCAGCTGCCCTTCGGTTCCCACTGAAGCTTTCTTT. Its protein product is CASCPSVPTEAFF.